The clone carrying this TCR beta chain appeared a few times. The CDR3 length is 12 residues. Germline loops: CDR1 LGHNT, CDR2 FRNRAP. Trimming took off 6 bases at V and 9 bases at J, with 14 bases between the two ends. Some clones are missing from TCRdb's copy, which holds only in-frame ones; the method was immunoSEQ multiplex PCR. The sample holds about 100,000 clones, around 80% seen once. The sample comes from a study of control samples from healthy donors and cancer patients. This clonotype was sampled from a man younger than 35 in good health. V gene TRBV12-5 combines with J gene TRBJ1-2, with TRBD1 as a possible D gene (5 bases). Sequencing used blood. The CDR3 region has the DNA TGTGCTAGTGGAAGGGTGGGGGGAAGCTACACCTTC. Its translation is CASGRVGGSYTF.